The 9 T cell receptor beta chains below all came from one sample that was sequenced in a study of beta chain features in type 1 diabetes. Sequenced material consisted of expressed TCRB transcripts (all of the isolated RNA was reverse transcribed). Here immunoSEQ multiplex PCR was the method, and the copy in TCRdb shows in-frame clones only, minus some. The table includes about half a million clones, 30% detected once. Specimen: naive CD4+ T cells from blood. These receptors were taken from a man aged 18 to 30 in good health.

This clone occurred a few times. For the CDR3, the DNA is TGTGCCAGCAGCATACCTACTCCCGCCTCCATGGATACGCAGTATTTT. Translating gives CASSIPTPASMDTQYF. This sequence joins TRBV5-4 and TRBJ2-3, with D unclear. The germline V gene has CDR1 SGHNT and CDR2 YYREEE (reference sequence). Deletions cut 4 bases from V and 6 bases from J, with 21 bases between. This CDR3 spans 16 amino acids.

This clone was counted once. Other DNA sequences in the sample encode the same CDR3. This chain connects TRBV9 to TRBJ2-1; TRBD2 matches at 11 bases. Germline V gives CDR1 SGDLS, CDR2 YYNGEE. Trimming at V came to 4 bases and at J to 9 bases, leaving 6 bases not matched to a gene. CDR3 length: 14 residues. CDR3 residues: CASSRLAGTAEQFF. As DNA, the CDR3 is TGTGCCAGCAGCCGACTAGCGGGAACGGCTGAGCAGTTCTTC.

The chain joins TRBV7-2 to TRBJ1-2, with D hard to call. Between the trimmed V and J ends, which lost 5 bases and 5 bases, there was a span of 15 bases. The CDR3 sequence is 14 residues long. CDR1 SGHTA and CDR2 FQGNSA come from the germline V gene. Here the CDR3 reads CASSQDYGGYGYTF. The CDR3 DNA sequence: TGTGCCAGCAGCCAAGATTATGGCGGATATGGCTACACCTTC. The complete variable domain, with remaining parts taken from reference TRBV7-2 and TRBJ1-2, reads GAGVSQSPSNKVTEKGKDVELRCDPISGHTALYWYRQSLGQGLEFLIYFQGNSAPDKSGLPSDRFSAERTGGSVSTLTIQRTQQEDSAVYLCASSQDYGGYGYTFGSGTRLTVV.

The J gene is TRBJ1-1, the V gene TRBV30, with a tentative D call TRBD1 (5 bases). Germline CDR1 reads GTSNPN; CDR2 reads SVGIG (reference sequence). The CDR3 covers 13 residues. The V gene lost 7 bases and the J gene lost 2 bases, with 14 bases spanning the gap. The CDR3 is CALSRQRNTEAFF. CDR3 bases: TGTGCCTTATCTAGACAGAGAAACACTGAAGCTTTCTTT.

The rearrangement joins TRBV18 to TRBJ2-1, with D uncertain. The CDR3 extends over 13 amino acids. Germline CDR1 and CDR2: KGHSH and LQKENI. V was cut by 4 bases and J by 10 bases, with 14 bases left in between. Here the CDR3 DNA reads TGTGCCAGCTCACTCGACCAGGAGTACGAGCAGTTCTTC. This sequence encodes CASSLDQEYEQFF.

The chain has TRBV7-2 and TRBJ2-7, with D perhaps matching TRBD1 (5 bases). V was trimmed by 9 bases and J by 5 bases, leaving 17 bases between them. There are 13 residues in the CDR3. Germline V gene data show CDR1 as SGHTA and CDR2 as FQGNSA. CDR3 DNA: TGTGCCAGTTCAGGGAAGGGCCGCAACGAGCAGTACTTC. It encodes CASSGKGRNEQYF.

The rearrangement joins TRBV7-2 to TRBJ2-1; TRBD2 aligns across 12 bases. This CDR3 comprises 17 residues. From germline, CDR1 is SGHTA and CDR2 FQGNSA. V was pared by 1 base and J by 4 bases, with 5 bases of the junction left unmatched. CDR3 loop: CASSLGPGLAGYNEQFF. As DNA, the CDR3 is TGTGCCAGCAGCTTAGGCCCAGGACTAGCGGGGTACAATGAGCAGTTCTTC.

The chain joins TRBV30 to TRBJ1-2, with D unclear. The length of the CDR3 is 15 residues. Germline V gene lookup returns CDR1 GTSNPN and CDR2 SVGIG (reference sequence). V shed 0 bases and J shed 7 bases, with 18 bases lying between them. CDR3 sequence: CAWSVRWEARFGYTF. Written as DNA, the CDR3 is TGTGCCTGGAGTGTACGGTGGGAAGCTCGATTTGGCTACACCTTC.

This clone was seen a few times. Other DNA sequences in the same sample also yield this CDR3. This rearrangement joins TRBV5-1 to TRBJ2-1; possibly TRBD2 for D (5 bases). The CDR3 loop spans 14 amino acids. With 4 bases removed from V and 0 bases from J, the gap between germline ends came to 8 bases. Looked up from germline, CDR1 is SGHRS and CDR2 is YFSETQ. The CDR3 region has the DNA TGCGCCAGCAGCCTAAGCGGCTCCTACAATGAGCAGTTCTTC. Translated, it gives CASSLSGSYNEQFF.